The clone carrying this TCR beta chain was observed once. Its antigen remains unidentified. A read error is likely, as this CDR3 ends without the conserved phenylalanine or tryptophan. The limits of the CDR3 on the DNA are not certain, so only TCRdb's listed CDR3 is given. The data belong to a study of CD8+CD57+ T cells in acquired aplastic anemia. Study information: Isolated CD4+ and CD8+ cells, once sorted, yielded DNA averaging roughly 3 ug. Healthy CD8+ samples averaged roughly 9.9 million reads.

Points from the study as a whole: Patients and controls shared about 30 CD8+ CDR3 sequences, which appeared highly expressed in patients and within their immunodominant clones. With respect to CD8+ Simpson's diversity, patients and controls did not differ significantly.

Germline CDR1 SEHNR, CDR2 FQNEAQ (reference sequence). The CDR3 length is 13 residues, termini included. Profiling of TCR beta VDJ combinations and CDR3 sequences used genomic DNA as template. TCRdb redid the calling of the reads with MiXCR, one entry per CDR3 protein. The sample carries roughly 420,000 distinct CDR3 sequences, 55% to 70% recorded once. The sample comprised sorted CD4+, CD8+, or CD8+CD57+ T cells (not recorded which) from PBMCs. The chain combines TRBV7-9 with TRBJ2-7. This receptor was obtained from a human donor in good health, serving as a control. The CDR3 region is CASSSGMTVGSPL.